Listed below are T cell receptor beta chains from one sample, sequenced in a study of metastatic and nonmetastatic thyroid tumors. MiXCR was used by TCRdb to re-call the PCR reads. This table holds 30,000 or so clones, over 20% found once. The sequenced sample consisted of blood. The receptors stem from a female donor with papillary thyroid cancer or a benign thyroid nodule (not recorded which). Some clones in this sample may be carry-over from other donors' samples. CDR3s include the opening cysteine and the closing phenylalanine or tryptophan. A D gene is named only where the DNA matches it firmly. Where a row states a size, it is once, few, many or the class of an expanded clone; other rows omit it.

>-|-|TRBV3-1|TRBJ1-2
CASTKEDTGGGYTF
TGTGCCAGCACAAAAGAGGACACCGGGGGTGGCTACACCTTC
>-|many|TRBV28|TRBJ2-1
CASSWDNEQFF
TGTGCCAGCAGTTGGGATAATGAGCAGTTCTTC
>-|many|TRBV2|TRBJ1-1
CASSEWAKNTEAFF
TGTGCCAGCAGTGAATGGGCCAAGAACACTGAAGCTTTCTTT
>TRBD2|many|TRBV20-1|TRBJ2-3
CSASYGAGVTDTQYF
TGCAGTGCTAGTTACGGAGCGGGAGTAACAGATACGCAGTATTTT
>-|many|TRBV5-1|TRBJ2-2
CASMGSGNTGELFF
TGCGCCAGCATGGGGTCTGGGAACACCGGGGAGCTGTTTTTT
>-|few|TRBV6-1|TRBJ1-5
CASSDSEGQGNQPQHF
TGTGCCAGCAGTGATTCGGAGGGGCAGGGCAATCAGCCCCAGCATTTT
>-|-|TRBV28|TRBJ1-5
CASSSGQSPNQPQHF
TGTGCCAGCAGTAGTGGACAATCACCCAATCAGCCCCAGCATTTT
>-|-|TRBV2|TRBJ2-2
CASSPEGRTGELFF
TGTGCCAGCAGCCCTGAGGGCAGGACCGGGGAGCTGTTTTTT
>-|many|TRBV7-8|TRBJ2-3
CASSLDGTSTDTQYF
TGTGCCAGCAGCTTAGACGGTACTAGCACAGATACGCAGTATTTT
>-|many|TRBV3-1|TRBJ2-1
CASSQGATDSYNEQFF
TGTGCCAGCAGCCAAGGCGCGACAGACTCCTACAATGAGCAGTTCTTC
>TRBD1|-|TRBV18|TRBJ2-6
CASSPRTGGSGANVLTF
TGTGCCAGCTCACCAAGGACAGGAGGCTCTGGGGCCAACGTCCTGACTTTC
>-|-|TRBV9|TRBJ2-1
CASSSLTNNEQFF
TGTGCCAGCAGTTCTCTCACCAACAATGAGCAGTTCTTC
>TRBD2|-|TRBV6-5|TRBJ2-5
CTSSCGAGGRDTQYF
TGTACCAGCAGTTGCGGAGCGGGAGGACGAGATACCCAGTACTTC
>-|few|TRBV6-5|TRBJ1-1
CASSYLVRSYGVFTEAFF
TGTGCCAGCAGTTACCTAGTAAGGTCTTATGGTGTTTTCACTGAAGCTTTCTTT
>-|-|TRBV18|TRBJ1-1
CASSPNPGNTEAFF
TGTGCCAGCTCACCAAACCCAGGGAACACTGAAGCTTTCTTT
>-|few|TRBV6-1|TRBJ2-1
CASQRDYNEQFF
TGTGCCAGCCAGAGAGACTACAATGAGCAGTTCTTC
>-|-|TRBV7-2|TRBJ1-1
CASSFDIESFF
TGTGCCAGCAGCTTCGACATTGAATCTTTCTTT
>-|many|TRBV4-2|TRBJ2-3
CASSQEWGRELGTDTQYF
TGTGCCAGCAGCCAAGAGTGGGGACGGGAGCTCGGCACAGATACGCAGTATTTT
>-|few|TRBV19|TRBJ2-7
CASSAGLTYEQYF
TGTGCCAGTAGCGCGGGTCTTACCTACGAGCAGTACTTC
>TRBD2|many|TRBV7-6|TRBJ2-3
CASSLVRAGSTDTQYF
TGTGCCAGCAGCTTAGTGCGAGCGGGGAGCACAGATACGCAGTATTTT
>TRBD2|many|TRBV7-8|TRBJ2-3
CASSIGLAGGPIDTQYF
TGTGCCAGCAGCATCGGACTAGCGGGAGGGCCCATAGATACGCAGTATTTT
>-|many|TRBV20-1|TRBJ2-7
CSAWDAGQQYF
TGCAGTGCTTGGGACGCCGGTCAGCAGTACTTC
>-|-|TRBV20-1|TRBJ2-1
CSARVGALNEQFF
TGCAGTGCTAGAGTGGGGGCTCTCAATGAGCAGTTCTTC
>-|-|TRBV5-1|TRBJ2-2
CARVPRAVTPNTGELFF
TGCGCCAGGGTCCCCAGGGCTGTGACCCCGAACACCGGGGAGCTGTTTTTT
>-|-|TRBV28|TRBJ1-6
CATGGESSYNSPLHF
TGTGCCACCGGAGGGGAAAGCTCCTATAATTCACCCCTCCACTTT
>TRBD2|many|TRBV11-2|TRBJ2-2
CASRRGTSGIFPGELFF
TGTGCCAGCAGAAGGGGGACTAGCGGTATCTTCCCCGGGGAGCTGTTTTTT
>TRBD2|many|TRBV2|TRBJ2-1
CASSEQRESYNEQFF
TGTGCCAGCAGTGAACAGCGGGAGTCCTACAATGAGCAGTTCTTC
>-|-|TRBV24-1|TRBJ1-1
CATNSLTGEAFF
TGTGCCACCAATTCCTTGACAGGTGAAGCTTTCTTT
>-|once|TRBV9|TRBJ2-1
CASSVGSGYNEQFF
TGTGCCAGCAGCGTCGGGAGTGGCTACAATGAGCAGTTCTTC
>-|-|TRBV20-1|TRBJ1-5
CSATLTGAEGEPQHF
TGCAGTGCCACTCTGACCGGGGCTGAAGGGGAGCCCCAGCATTTT
>TRBD2|-|TRBV20-1|TRBJ2-3
CSARISGSGSTDTQYF
TGCAGTGCTAGGATTAGCGGGAGCGGGAGCACAGATACGCAGTATTTT
>-|-|TRBV14|TRBJ1-1
CASSPKGHRLNTEAFF
TGTGCCAGCAGCCCTAAGGGACACCGATTGAACACTGAAGCTTTCTTT
>-|-|TRBV5-1|TRBJ1-1
CASSPVPWGENTEAFF
TGCGCCAGCAGCCCGGTCCCATGGGGTGAGAACACTGAAGCTTTCTTT
>TRBD2|medium-sized|TRBV6-2/TRBV6-3|TRBJ2-1
CASSPYQAGANEQFF
TGTGCCAGCAGCCCGTATCAAGCGGGAGCTAATGAGCAGTTCTTC
>-|many|TRBV28|TRBJ1-2
CASSLSGTTKRDGYTF
TGTGCCAGCAGTTTATCAGGGACCACAAAAAGGGATGGCTACACCTTC
>-|-|TRBV27|TRBJ2-7
CASSRTASYEQYF
TGTGCCAGCAGTCGAACGGCTTCCTACGAGCAGTACTTC
>TRBD1|-|TRBV6-1|TRBJ1-2
CASSEITGDYGYTF
TGTGCCAGCAGTGAAATCACAGGGGACTATGGCTACACCTTC
>TRBD1|-|TRBV20-1|TRBJ1-2
CSSRTGIVGGYTF
TGCAGTTCCAGGACAGGAATAGTTGGTGGCTACACCTTC
>-|-|TRBV20-1|TRBJ1-1
CSARDRGGSTEAFF
TGCAGTGCTAGAGATAGAGGGGGATCCACTGAAGCTTTCTTT
>-|-|TRBV11-2|TRBJ2-1
CASSSWAVPGDEQFF
TGTGCCAGCAGCAGTTGGGCCGTCCCGGGGGATGAGCAGTTCTTC
>-|few|TRBV27|TRBJ1-6
CASSVLGGSPLHF
TGTGCCAGCAGTGTGCTAGGGGGATCACCCCTCCACTTT